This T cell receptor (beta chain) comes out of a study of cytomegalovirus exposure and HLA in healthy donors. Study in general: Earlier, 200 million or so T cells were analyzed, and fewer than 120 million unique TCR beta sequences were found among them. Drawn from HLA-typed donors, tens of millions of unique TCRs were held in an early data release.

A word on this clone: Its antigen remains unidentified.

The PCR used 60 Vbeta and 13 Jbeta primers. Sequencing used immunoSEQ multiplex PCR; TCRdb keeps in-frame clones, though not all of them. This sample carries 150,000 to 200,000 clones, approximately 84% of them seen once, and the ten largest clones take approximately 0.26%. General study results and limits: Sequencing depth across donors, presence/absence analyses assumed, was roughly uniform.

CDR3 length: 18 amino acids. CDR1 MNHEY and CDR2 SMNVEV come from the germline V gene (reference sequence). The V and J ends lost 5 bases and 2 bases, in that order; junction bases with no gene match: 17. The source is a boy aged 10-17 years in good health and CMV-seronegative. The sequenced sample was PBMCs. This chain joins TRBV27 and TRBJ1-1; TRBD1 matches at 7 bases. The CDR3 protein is CASSRDSWVGQKNTEAFF. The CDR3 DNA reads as TGTGCCAGCAGTAGGGACAGTTGGGTTGGACAGAAAAACACTGAAGCTTTCTTT.